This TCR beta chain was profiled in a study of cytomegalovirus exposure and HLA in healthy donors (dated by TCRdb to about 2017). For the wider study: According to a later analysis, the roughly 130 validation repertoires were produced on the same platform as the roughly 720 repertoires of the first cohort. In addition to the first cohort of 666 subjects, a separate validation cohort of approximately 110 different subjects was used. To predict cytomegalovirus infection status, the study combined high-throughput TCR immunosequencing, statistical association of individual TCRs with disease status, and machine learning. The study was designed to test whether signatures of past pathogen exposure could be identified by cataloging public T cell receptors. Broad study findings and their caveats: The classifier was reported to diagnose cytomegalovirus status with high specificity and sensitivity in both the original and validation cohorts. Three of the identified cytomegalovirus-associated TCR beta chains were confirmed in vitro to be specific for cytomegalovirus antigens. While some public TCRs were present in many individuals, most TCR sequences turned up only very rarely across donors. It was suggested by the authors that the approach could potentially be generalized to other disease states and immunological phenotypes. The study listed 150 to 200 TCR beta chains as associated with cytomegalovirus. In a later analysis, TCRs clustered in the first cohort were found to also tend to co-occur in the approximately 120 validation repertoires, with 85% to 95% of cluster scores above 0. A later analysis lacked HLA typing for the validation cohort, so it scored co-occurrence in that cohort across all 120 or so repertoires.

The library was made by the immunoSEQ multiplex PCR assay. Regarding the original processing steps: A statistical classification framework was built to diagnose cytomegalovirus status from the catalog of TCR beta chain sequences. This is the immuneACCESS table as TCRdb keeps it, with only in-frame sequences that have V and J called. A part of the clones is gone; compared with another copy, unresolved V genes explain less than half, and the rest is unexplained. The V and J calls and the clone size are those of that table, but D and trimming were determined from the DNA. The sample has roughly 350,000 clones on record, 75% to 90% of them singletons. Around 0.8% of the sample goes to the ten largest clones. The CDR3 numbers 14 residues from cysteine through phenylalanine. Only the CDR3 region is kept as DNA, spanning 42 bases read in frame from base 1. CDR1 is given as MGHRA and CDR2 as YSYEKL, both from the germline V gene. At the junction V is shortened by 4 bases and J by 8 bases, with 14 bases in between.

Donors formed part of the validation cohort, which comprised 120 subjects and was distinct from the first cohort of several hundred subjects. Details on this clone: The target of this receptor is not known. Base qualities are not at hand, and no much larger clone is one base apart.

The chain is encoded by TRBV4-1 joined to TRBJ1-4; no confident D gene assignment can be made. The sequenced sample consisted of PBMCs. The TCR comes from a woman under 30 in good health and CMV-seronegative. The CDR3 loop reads CASSPWAPEEKLFF. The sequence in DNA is TGCGCCAGCAGCCCGTGGGCCCCAGAGGAAAAACTGTTTTTT.